This T cell receptor beta chain was retrieved from a study of blood T cell repertoires in COVID-19. Germline assignment: CDR1 MNHNY and CDR2 SVGAGI (reference sequence). This CDR3 has 13 amino acids. V was trimmed by 7 bases and J by 7 bases, leaving 14 bases between them. Clones were sequenced by immunoSEQ multiplex PCR, and TCRdb holds only the in-frame ones, with some missing. Here the sample spans 250,000 to 350,000 clones, about nine tenths being singletons. The sequencing input was peripheral blood. The rearrangement uses TRBV6-6 and TRBJ1-5; TRBD1 is a possible D gene (5 bases). The clonotype originates from a woman in her twenties or thirties with COVID-19, enrolled during active disease. This CDR3 reads CASNLDWGQPQHF. The DNA for the CDR3 is TGTGCCAGCAACTTGGATTGGGGCCAGCCCCAGCATTTT.